The rows below give T cell receptor beta chains drawn from one sample of a study of cytotoxic CD8 clonotypes in ibrutinib-treated CLL. The data were produced by immunoSEQ multiplex PCR, yet TCRdb's version contains in-frame clones alone and is incomplete. The table records 270,000 or so clones, 70% to 80% of them present only once. The sample consisted of PBMCs, taken at disease progression, from a patient treated with ibrutinib. All receptors come from a human donor with chronic lymphocytic leukemia. Both conserved end residues are part of each CDR3. D genes are given only for firm matches. Clone sizes are given selectively: once, few, many, or a class where the clone is expanded.

abundance	len	j_gene	v_gene	d_gene	CDR3nt	CDR3aa
-	16	TRBJ2-1	TRBV9	TRBD1	TGTGCCAGCAGCGTAGCTGGGACAGGGGGCACGGATGAGCAGTTCTTC	CASSVAGTGGTDEQFF
few	12	TRBJ1-2	TRBV7-9	-	TGTGCCAGCAGCTTAGCAGGGGGAGGCTACACCTTC	CASSLAGGGYTF
-	15	TRBJ2-2	TRBV7-9	-	TGTGCCAGCAGCCTGGGCGACAGGAACACCGGGGAGCTGTTTTTT	CASSLGDRNTGELFF
-	17	TRBJ1-5	TRBV21-1	-	TGTGCCAGCAGCAAAGCGGGGGGGGGTTTGAACAATCAGCCCCAGCATTTT	CASSKAGGGLNNQPQHF
-	14	TRBJ1-1	TRBV5-4	TRBD1	TGTGCCAGCAGCAGGACAGGGTGGCGCCCTGAAGCTTTCTTT	CASSRTGWRPEAFF
few	14	TRBJ2-7	TRBV5-6	TRBD1	TGTGCCAGCAGCTTCGGGACAGGGTTTGGGGAGCAGTACTTC	CASSFGTGFGEQYF
-	15	TRBJ2-1	TRBV9	TRBD2	TGTGCCAGCAGCGCAAGATTAGCGGGGGCTAATGAGCAGTTCTTC	CASSARLAGANEQFF
-	14	TRBJ2-2	TRBV14	-	TGTGCCAGCAGCCAGCTTAGGGGTCCCGGGGAGCTGTTTTTT	CASSQLRGPGELFF
once	12	TRBJ2-1	TRBV10-1	-	TGCGCCAGCAGTATGGGGTACAATGAGCAGTTCTTC	CASSMGYNEQFF
-	14	TRBJ1-1	TRBV6-5	-	TGTGCCAGTCACCAAAGAAGGGGTATTTTTGAAGCTTTCTTT	CASHQRRGIFEAFF
-	16	TRBJ2-2	TRBV5-1	-	TGCGCCAGCAGCTTGTGGGGGCCCGCGAACACCGGGGAGCTGTTTTTT	CASSLWGPANTGELFF
-	12	TRBJ1-1	TRBV28	-	TGTGCCAGCAGTTTGCTGAACACTGAAGCTTTCTTT	CASSLLNTEAFF
-	14	TRBJ2-2	TRBV14	-	TGTGCCAGCAGCCAGGCAGGGTTCACCGGGGAGCTGTTTTTT	CASSQAGFTGELFF
-	14	TRBJ1-4	TRBV30	-	TGTGCCTGGAGGAAGACAGCGGTGGATGAAAAACTGTTTTTT	CAWRKTAVDEKLFF
few	16	TRBJ2-2	TRBV9	TRBD2	TGTGCCAGCAGCGCCTTCGTGGCGGGAGGGCCCGGGGAGCTGTTTTTT	CASSAFVAGGPGELFF
-	16	TRBJ2-1	TRBV7-9	TRBD2	TGTGCCAGCACCAGGACTAGCGGAGTCAGCTACAATGAGCAGTTCTTC	CASTRTSGVSYNEQFF
-	17	TRBJ1-4	TRBV7-2	-	TGTGCCAGCAGCTTAGAGTTGGTATCACAGAATAATGAAAAACTGTTTTTT	CASSLELVSQNNEKLFF
-	13	TRBJ1-1	TRBV7-3	-	TGTGCCAGCAGCTTTGGGCCAACCACTGAAGCTTTCTTT	CASSFGPTTEAFF
-	13	TRBJ2-7	TRBV6-5	-	TGTGCCAGCAGACTAACCCGATCCCGGGAGCAGTACTTC	CASRLTRSREQYF
-	15	TRBJ1-3	TRBV15	-	TGTGCCACCAGCAGAGATCTGAGTTCTGGAAACACCATATATTTT	CATSRDLSSGNTIYF
-	16	TRBJ2-3	TRBV14	-	TGTGCCAGCAGCCAAGAGGCCTACTCGGGCACAGATACGCAGTATTTT	CASSQEAYSGTDTQYF
-	13	TRBJ2-7	TRBV6-7	-	TGTGCCAGCCGGCAACCTGTAACCTACGAGCAGTACTTC	CASRQPVTYEQYF
many	16	TRBJ2-3	TRBV4-1	-	TGCGCCAGCAGCCCACTGACAGGTTTTGGCACAGATACGCAGTATTTT	CASSPLTGFGTDTQYF
few	17	TRBJ1-2	TRBV28	-	TGTGCCAGCAGTTCCCCTCAAGGGCAGTTTACTAACTATGGCTACACCTTC	CASSSPQGQFTNYGYTF
-	16	TRBJ1-2	TRBV7-9	-	TGTGCCAGCAGCTTAGATCGGTTTGGCAGACTCTATGGCTACACCTTC	CASSLDRFGRLYGYTF
-	16	TRBJ2-6	TRBV7-9	-	TGTGCCAGCAGCTTAGCGGGTTCCTCTGGGGCCAACGTCCTGACTTTC	CASSLAGSSGANVLTF
few	12	TRBJ1-2	TRBV6-5	-	TGTGCCAGCAGTGGCTGGGGTTCTGGCTACACCTTC	CASSGWGSGYTF
few	12	TRBJ1-2	TRBV5-6	-	TGTGCCAGCAGCTTGTTGAACTATGGCTACACCTTC	CASSLLNYGYTF
-	16	TRBJ2-7	TRBV9	TRBD2	TGTGCCAGCAGCGTAGGTATTGGAGGACTAGCGTACGAGCAGTACTTC	CASSVGIGGLAYEQYF
-	16	TRBJ2-1	TRBV5-1	-	TGCGCCAGCAGCTCCGGCGGTTACGGCCCGTTTAGTGAGCAGTTCTTC	CASSSGGYGPFSEQFF
many	16	TRBJ2-2	TRBV7-9	TRBD1	TGTGCCAGCAGCTTTCGACAGGGGATAACCACCGGGGAGCTGTTTTTT	CASSFRQGITTGELFF
few	13	TRBJ2-1	TRBV27	TRBD1	TGTGCCAGCAGTCGTCCGGACAGGAATGAGCAGTTCTTC	CASSRPDRNEQFF
-	14	TRBJ1-3	TRBV19	-	TGTGCCACCACATTGGTTGGGTCTGGAAACACCATATATTTT	CATTLVGSGNTIYF
-	13	TRBJ2-2	TRBV11-2	-	TGTGCCAGCAGCTTCGCCCGCACCGGGGAGCTGTTTTTT	CASSFARTGELFF
once	22	TRBJ2-7	TRBV12-5	TRBD1	TGTGCTAGTGGTTTGGTAGCCTTTGTCGGGGACTCATCGGGGACAGGGGGCTACGAGCAGTACTTC	CASGLVAFVGDSSGTGGYEQYF
-	14	TRBJ2-1	TRBV11-2	-	TGTGCCAGCAGCTTAGTTTCTTGGCAGTATGAGCAGTTCTTC	CASSLVSWQYEQFF
-	13	TRBJ2-5	TRBV10-3	-	TGTGCCATCAGTGGTGGACTACAAGAGACCCAGTACTTC	CAISGGLQETQYF
-	15	TRBJ2-7	TRBV28	TRBD1	TGTGCCAGCATCCTAACCGGGACAGGCATCTACGAGCAGTACTTC	CASILTGTGIYEQYF
-	16	TRBJ2-7	TRBV5-4	TRBD1	TGTGCCAGCAGCTCGGCCACAGGGGACAAGGCCTACGAGCAGTACTTC	CASSSATGDKAYEQYF
-	15	TRBJ2-3	TRBV6-5	TRBD2	TGTGCCAGCAGTCCGAGCGGGAGCGAACGAGATACGCAGTATTTT	CASSPSGSERDTQYF
-	13	TRBJ2-7	TRBV29-1	TRBD1	TGCAGCGTTAGGGACAGGGCTATGTGGGAGCAGTACTTC	CSVRDRAMWEQYF
-	13	TRBJ2-1	TRBV11-2	TRBD2	TGTGCCAGCAGCTGGGGACTAGCGGGTGAGCAGTTCTTC	CASSWGLAGEQFF
-	16	TRBJ2-3	TRBV6-1	TRBD2	TGTGCCAGCAGTGAAGCGGGCCGGGAGGGAACAGATACGCAGTATTTT	CASSEAGREGTDTQYF
-	13	TRBJ1-2	TRBV9	-	TGTGCCAGCAGCGTAGACGGTTCCTATGGCTACACCTTC	CASSVDGSYGYTF
few	14	TRBJ1-2	TRBV6-1	TRBD1	TGTGCCAGCAGTTCCCGGACAGGGTGGGATGGCTACACCTTC	CASSSRTGWDGYTF
-	16	TRBJ2-2	TRBV28	TRBD1	TGTGCCAGCAGTTCCCCCGGGACAGGGAAGATCGGGGAGCTGTTTTTT	CASSSPGTGKIGELFF
-	12	TRBJ1-1	TRBV13	TRBD1	TGTGCCAGCTCCGGAGGGGGCGTTGAAGCTTTCTTT	CASSGGGVEAFF
-	14	TRBJ2-7	TRBV9	-	TGTGCCAGCAGCGTAGGGGGTATTACCTACGAGCAGTACTTC	CASSVGGITYEQYF
-	14	TRBJ1-2	TRBV11-1	TRBD1	TGTGCCAGCAGCCGTACAGGGGGCCCCTATGGCTACACCTTC	CASSRTGGPYGYTF
-	11	TRBJ1-1	TRBV10-1	-	TGCGCCAGCAGTGAAGGGGGTGAAGCTTTCTTT	CASSEGGEAFF
-	15	TRBJ2-3	TRBV4-3	TRBD2	TGCGCCAGCAGACCAAGCGGGAGAGACACAGATACGCAGTATTTT	CASRPSGRDTDTQYF
-	13	TRBJ2-7	TRBV18	-	TGTGCCAGCTCACCCGGAATGGCTTACGAGCAGTACTTC	CASSPGMAYEQYF
-	16	TRBJ2-3	TRBV27	TRBD1	TGTGCCAGCAGTTTCTACAGGGGGCGAGGCACAGATACGCAGTATTTT	CASSFYRGRGTDTQYF
-	17	TRBJ2-4	TRBV5-8	-	TGTGCCAGCAGCTCCTTGACCCCGATCCACGCCAAAAACATTCAGTACTTC	CASSSLTPIHAKNIQYF
-	14	TRBJ2-5	TRBV13	-	TGTGCCAGCAGCTTATGGTGGGGAACGGAGACCCAGTACTTC	CASSLWWGTETQYF
-	12	TRBJ2-7	TRBV5-1	TRBD1	TGCGCCAGCAGCGAACAGGGGGACGAGCAGTACTTC	CASSEQGDEQYF
-	14	TRBJ2-3	TRBV6-5	TRBD1	TGTGCCAGCTCAGGGACAGGGAGCACAGATACGCAGTATTTT	CASSGTGSTDTQYF
-	14	TRBJ2-4	TRBV29-1	-	TGCAGCGTTGAACAGCGGCTAGCCAAAAACATTCAGTACTTC	CSVEQRLAKNIQYF
-	15	TRBJ2-5	TRBV28	-	TGTGCCAGCAGTTCACCCCGGACAGAACAAGAGACCCAGTACTTC	CASSSPRTEQETQYF
-	17	TRBJ2-1	TRBV29-1	TRBD1	TGCAGCGTTACAACCCGACAGGGCCCTAGGTACAGGAATGAGCAGTTCTTC	CSVTTRQGPRYRNEQFF